Included here is one T cell receptor beta chain sequence, with context. These data come from a study of CD8 T cells in acute hepatitis C reinfection. The time point here: naive CD8 control sorted from an acute-time-point sample. Data came from immunoSEQ multiplex PCR; TCRdb stores just in-frame clones and leaves some out. Seen here are tens of thousands of clones, approximately 90% observed once, and the top ten hold 0.5% to 0.65%. The clonotype originates from a man aged 25 to 40 with chronic hepatitis C. Specimen: naive CD8+ T cells from PBMCs.

The CDR3 sequence: CASSTYTGGTSLNYGYTF. The CDR3 DNA sequence: TGTGCCAGCAGCACCTACACGGGGGGGACCTCCCTTAACTATGGCTACACCTTC. This rearrangement joins TRBV7-9 to TRBJ1-2; D may be TRBD1 (5 bases). Germline V gene data show CDR1 as SEHNR and CDR2 as FQNEAQ (reference sequence). Trimming shortened V by 5 bases and J by 1 base, and 23 bases separated the two germline ends. There are 18 residues in the CDR3.